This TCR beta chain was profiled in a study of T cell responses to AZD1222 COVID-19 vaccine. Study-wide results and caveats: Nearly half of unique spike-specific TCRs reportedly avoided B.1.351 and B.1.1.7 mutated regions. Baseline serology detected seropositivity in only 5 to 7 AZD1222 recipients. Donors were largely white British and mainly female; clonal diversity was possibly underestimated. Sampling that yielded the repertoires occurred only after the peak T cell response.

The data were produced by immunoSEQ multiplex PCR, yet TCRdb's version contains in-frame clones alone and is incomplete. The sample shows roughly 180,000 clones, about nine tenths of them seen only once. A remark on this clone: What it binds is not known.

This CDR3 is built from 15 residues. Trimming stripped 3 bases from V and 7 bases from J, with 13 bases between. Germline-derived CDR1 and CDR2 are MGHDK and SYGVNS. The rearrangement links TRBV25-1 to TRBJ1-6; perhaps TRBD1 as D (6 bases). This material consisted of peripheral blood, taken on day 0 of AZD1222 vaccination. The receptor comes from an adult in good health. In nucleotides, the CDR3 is TGTGCCAGCAGTGAGGCAGGGGCATGGAATTCACCCCTCCACTTT. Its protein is CASSEAGAWNSPLHF.